The 10 T cell receptor beta chains presented below share a single source sample, sequenced in a study of siplizumab effects on memory and regulatory T cells (dated by TCRdb to between 2018 and 2020). The receptor library was made with the immunoSEQ multiplex PCR assay. TCRdb re-hosts the immuneACCESS table, in-frame sequences only. Its copies lack some clones; in the studies checked, an unresolved V gene accounts for under half of them, and the cause for the rest is not known. This sample has 85,000 to 90,000 clones in its table, and 80% to 90% of those were observed once. The leading ten clones occupy 15% of the sample. The source material was CD4+ T cells sorted from blood. The receptors here all came from a human donor in good health.

CDR3 sequence reads: CASQKGPAVSNEKLFF. CDR3 coding DNA: TGTGCCAGCCAGAAGGGGCCGGCGGTATCTAATGAAAAACTGTTTTTT. J is TRBJ1-4 and V is TRBV27; the D gene is possibly TRBD1 (5 bases). The CDR3 is 16 residues long. The germline V gene has CDR1 MNHEY and CDR2 SMNVEV (reference sequence). V lost 8 bases and J 3 bases, leaving 19 bases between the germline ends.

The chain has TRBV29-1 and TRBJ1-3; D is undetermined. Germline assignment: CDR1 SQVTM and CDR2 ANQGSEA. V was clipped by 4 bases and J by 2 bases, with 12 bases between them. The CDR3 contains 14 residues. The CDR3 coding sequence is TGCAGCGTTGTTCCGGGTACAACTGGAAACACCATATATTTT. Translating gives CSVVPGTTGNTIYF.

The V call is TRBV2, the J call TRBJ2-7, with TRBD2 identical over 8 bases. Trimming cost V 1 base and J 6 bases; bases outside gene matches: 8. This CDR3 comprises 15 residues. Germline-derived CDR1 and CDR2 are SNHLY and FYNNEI. The chain's CDR3 is CASSEERAGAIEQYF. The CDR3, as DNA: TGTGCCAGCAGTGAAGAGCGAGCGGGAGCAATCGAGCAGTACTTC.

This clone was seen at least ten times. V is TRBV6-5 and J is TRBJ1-2; 7 bases map to TRBD1. The CDR3 spans 15 residues. Germline trimming cut 4 bases from V and 3 bases from J; bases unmatched to any gene: 8. The V gene's germline CDR1 is MNHEY and CDR2 SVGAGI. The CDR3 reads CASSSQGGRDYGYTF. CDR3 bases: TGTGCCAGCAGTTCGCAGGGGGGCCGGGACTATGGCTACACCTTC.

This chain uses TRBV2 with TRBJ2-7; D possibly corresponds to TRBD1 (6 bases). Per the germline V gene, CDR1 is SNHLY and CDR2 is FYNNEI. The CDR3 runs 12 residues. The germline V and J ends were trimmed by 6 bases and 2 bases, with 8 bases remaining between them. For the CDR3, the DNA is TGTGCCAGCAGAGGGGGTGCCTACGAGCAGTACTTC. Amino acids: CASRGGAYEQYF.

J is TRBJ1-2 and V is TRBV6-5; 7 bases map to TRBD1. The CDR3 is 14 amino acids. The ends lost 8 bases at V and 1 base at J; junction bases unmatched: 7. Germline CDR1 reads MNHEY; CDR2 reads SVGAGI. In nucleotides, the CDR3 is TGTGCCAGCGCCCGGGACAGCATTAACTATGGCTACACCTTC. Its translation is CASARDSINYGYTF.

This chain uses TRBV30 with TRBJ1-1; 7 positions agree with TRBD1. After removal of 3 bases from V and 0 bases from J, the junction contained 7 bases not matched to a gene. The CDR3 is 15 amino acids. The germline V gene has CDR1 GTSNPN and CDR2 SVGIG (reference sequence). CDR3: CAWSLGQHLNTEAFF. The CDR3 nucleotides read TGTGCCTGGAGCCTGGGACAGCACTTGAACACTGAAGCTTTCTTT.

The V gene is TRBV5-1, the J gene TRBJ2-1; TRBD2 aligns across 9 bases. V dropped 2 bases and J dropped 6; count of bases not matched to a gene: 3. From germline, CDR1 is SGHRS and CDR2 YFSETQ. The CDR3 is 14 residues long. Here the CDR3 reads CASSFVAGVNEQFF. The CDR3 DNA reads TGCGCCAGCAGCTTCGTAGCGGGAGTCAATGAGCAGTTCTTC.

The chain combines TRBV7-3 with TRBJ2-3; either TRBD1 or TRBD2 may supply D (5 bases each). Germline loops: CDR1 SGHTA, CDR2 FQGTGA. The CDR3 has 13 amino acids. Trimming pared 6 bases from V and 1 base from J, leaving 8 bases between. The CDR3 region has the DNA TGTGCCAGCAGGGGGGAAGGCACAGATACGCAGTATTTT. Its protein is CASRGEGTDTQYF. Looking up the rest from reference TRBV7-3 and TRBJ2-3 gives the full variable domain: GAGVSQTPSNKVTEKGKYVELRCDPISGHTALYWYRQSLGQGPEFLIYFQGTGAADDSGLPNDRFFAVRPEGSVSTLKIQRTERGDSAVYLCASRGEGTDTQYFGPGTRLTVL.

This clone was seen only once. The chain couples TRBV21-1 to TRBJ1-2; the DNA was not compared with TRBD1, the D call given in the table. TRBV21-1 is listed as a pseudogene. CDR3 length: 16 residues. As DNA, the CDR3 is TGTGCCAGCAGGCACGGGACAACCCAGGATAACTATGGCTACACCTTC. This gives the protein CASRHGTTQDNYGYTF.